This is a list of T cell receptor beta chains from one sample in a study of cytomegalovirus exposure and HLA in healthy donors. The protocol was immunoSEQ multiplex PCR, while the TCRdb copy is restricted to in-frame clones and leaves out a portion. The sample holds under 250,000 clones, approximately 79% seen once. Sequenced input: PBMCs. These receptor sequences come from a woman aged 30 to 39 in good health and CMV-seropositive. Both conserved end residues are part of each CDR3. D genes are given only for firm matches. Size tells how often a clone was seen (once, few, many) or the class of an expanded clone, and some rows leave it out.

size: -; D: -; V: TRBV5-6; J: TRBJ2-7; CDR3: CASSGGFYEQYF; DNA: TGTGCCAGCAGTGGGGGGTTCTACGAGCAGTACTTC
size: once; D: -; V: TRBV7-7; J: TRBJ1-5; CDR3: CASSSREGGNQPQHF; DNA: TGTGCCAGCAGCTCCAGGGAGGGAGGCAATCAGCCCCAGCATTTT
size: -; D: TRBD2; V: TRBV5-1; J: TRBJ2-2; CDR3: CASSPRTSGGASYTGELFF; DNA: TGCGCCAGCAGCCCGAGGACTAGCGGGGGGGCCTCGTACACCGGGGAGCTGTTTTTT
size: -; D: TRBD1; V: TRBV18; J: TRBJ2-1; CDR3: CASSPGQGFGNEQFF; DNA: TGTGCCAGCTCACCTGGACAGGGGTTCGGCAATGAGCAGTTCTTC
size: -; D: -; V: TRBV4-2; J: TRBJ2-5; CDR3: CASSQDRGVETQYF; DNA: TGTGCCAGCAGCCAAGACAGGGGGGTAGAGACCCAGTACTTC
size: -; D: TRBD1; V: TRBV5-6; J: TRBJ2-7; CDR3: CASSLTGAYNEQYF; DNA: TGTGCCAGCAGCTTGACAGGGGCTTACAACGAGCAGTACTTC
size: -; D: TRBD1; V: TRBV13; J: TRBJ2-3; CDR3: CASSSGGSLGDTQYF; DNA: TGTGCCAGCAGCTCAGGGGGCAGTCTTGGAGATACGCAGTATTTT
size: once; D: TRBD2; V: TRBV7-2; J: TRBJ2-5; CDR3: CASSLSAAGGQETQYF; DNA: TGTGCCAGCAGCTTATCGGCCGCGGGGGGGCAAGAGACCCAGTACTTC
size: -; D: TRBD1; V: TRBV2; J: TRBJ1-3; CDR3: CASSPDPTTGAGNTIYF; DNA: TGTGCCAGCAGCCCCGATCCCACGACAGGGGCTGGAAACACCATATATTTT
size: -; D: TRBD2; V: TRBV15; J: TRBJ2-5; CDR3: CATSRFQAGDRETQYF; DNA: TGTGCCACCAGCAGGTTCCAAGCGGGAGATAGGGAGACCCAGTACTTC
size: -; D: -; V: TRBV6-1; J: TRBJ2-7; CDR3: CASSEALGGSPTYEQYF; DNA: TGTGCCAGCAGTGAAGCTTTAGGCGGAAGCCCTACCTACGAGCAGTACTTC
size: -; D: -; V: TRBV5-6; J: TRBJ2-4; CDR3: CASSLRLAKNIQYF; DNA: TGTGCCAGCAGCTTGCGACTAGCCAAAAACATTCAGTACTTC
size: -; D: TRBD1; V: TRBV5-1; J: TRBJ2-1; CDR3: CASSPGQGGNEQFF; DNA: TGCGCCAGCAGCCCCGGACAGGGGGGGAATGAGCAGTTCTTC
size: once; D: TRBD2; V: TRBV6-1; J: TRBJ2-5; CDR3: CASSEVAGVSETQYF; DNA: TGTGCCAGCAGTGAGGTAGCGGGAGTGAGCGAGACCCAGTACTTC
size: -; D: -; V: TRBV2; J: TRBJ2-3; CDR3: CASSEVRRGTDTQYF; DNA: TGTGCCAGCAGTGAAGTGAGGAGGGGCACAGATACGCAGTATTTT
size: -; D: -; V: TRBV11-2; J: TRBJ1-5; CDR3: CASSLDRGEQPQHF; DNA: TGTGCCAGCAGCTTAGACAGGGGTGAGCAGCCCCAGCATTTT
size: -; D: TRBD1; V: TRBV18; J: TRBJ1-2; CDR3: CASSLTQTGTYGYTF; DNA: TGTGCCAGCTCTCTCACTCAGACAGGGACCTATGGCTACACCTTC
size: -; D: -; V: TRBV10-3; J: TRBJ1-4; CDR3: CAIRGLGSNEKLFF; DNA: TGTGCCATCAGGGGGCTAGGAAGTAATGAAAAACTGTTTTTT
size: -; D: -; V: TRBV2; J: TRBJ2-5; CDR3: CASRAFGGQETQYF; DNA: TGTGCCAGCAGGGCCTTTGGGGGGCAAGAGACCCAGTACTTC
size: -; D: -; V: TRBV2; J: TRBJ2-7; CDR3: CARAARTRGNSYEQYF; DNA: TGTGCCCGAGCGGCCCGTACCCGGGGGAACTCCTACGAGCAGTACTTC
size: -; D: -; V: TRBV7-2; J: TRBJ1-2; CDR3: CASRTDSLGYTF; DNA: TGTGCCAGCAGAACCGACAGTCTTGGCTACACCTTC
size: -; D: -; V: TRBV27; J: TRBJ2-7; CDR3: CASPVLRAQTLILTGVYEQYF; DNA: TGTGCCAGCCCGGTTTTGAGGGCCCAAACGCTTATATTGACGGGAGTCTACGAGCAGTACTTC
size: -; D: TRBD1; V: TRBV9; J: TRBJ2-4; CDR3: CASSVGSPQGAAIQYF; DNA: TGTGCCAGCAGCGTAGGTTCCCCCCAGGGGGCGGCAATTCAGTACTTC
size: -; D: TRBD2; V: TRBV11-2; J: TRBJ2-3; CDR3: CASSPLAGGVTDTQYF; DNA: TGTGCCAGCAGCCCGTTAGCGGGAGGGGTAACAGATACGCAGTATTTT